Listed below are T cell receptor beta chains from one sample, sequenced in a study of Graves' ophthalmopathy and Graves' hyperthyroidism. MiXCR was run by TCRdb on the multiplex PCR reads, yielding one entry per CDR3 protein. The sample consists of roughly 700,000 distinct CDR3 sequences, around 40% of them appearing once. The specimen sequenced was peripheral blood. All receptors derive from an adult man with Graves' ophthalmopathy. The CDR3 runs from the conserved cysteine through the conserved F or W. Each record gives: J gene, clone size, V gene, D gene, CDR3 DNA, CDR3 protein. The D gene is left open where the match is weak. A row's size may be missing; if present it is once, few, many or a size class.

J gene: TRBJ2-5; clone size: many; V gene: TRBV7-2; D gene: NA; CDR3 DNA: TGTGCCAGCAGCTTGTGGGGGTGGGAGACCCAGTACTTC; CDR3 protein: CASSLWGWETQYF
J gene: TRBJ1-5; clone size: NA; V gene: TRBV2; D gene: TRBD1; CDR3 DNA: TGTGCCAGCAGTGCTAGTGACCGGGACAGGGGGCATCAGCCCCAGCATTTT; CDR3 protein: CASSASDRDRGHQPQHF
J gene: TRBJ1-4; clone size: few; V gene: TRBV7-9; D gene: NA; CDR3 DNA: TGTGCCAGCAGCTTAAAATTTGACGACGAAAAACTGTTTTTT; CDR3 protein: CASSLKFDDEKLFF
J gene: TRBJ1-1; clone size: NA; V gene: TRBV11-2; D gene: TRBD1; CDR3 DNA: TGTGCCAGCAGCTTCACCGGGACAGGGGACACTGAAGCTTTCTTT; CDR3 protein: CASSFTGTGDTEAFF
J gene: TRBJ1-2; clone size: once; V gene: TRBV10-3; D gene: NA; CDR3 DNA: TGTGCCTGGAGTGCTCCCTATGGCTACACCTTC; CDR3 protein: CAWSAPYGYTF
J gene: TRBJ2-7; clone size: many; V gene: TRBV10-3; D gene: TRBD1; CDR3 DNA: TGTGCCATCAGTGAGTCGGGACAGGGGTACGAGCAGTACTTC; CDR3 protein: CAISESGQGYEQYF
J gene: TRBJ2-5; clone size: few; V gene: TRBV20-1; D gene: TRBD1; CDR3 DNA: TGCAGTGCTAGTCCTCGGGACAGGGGATGGGAGACCCAGTACTTC; CDR3 protein: CSASPRDRGWETQYF
J gene: TRBJ1-1; clone size: once; V gene: TRBV11-2; D gene: TRBD1; CDR3 DNA: TGTGCCAGCAGCCTAGGGGGCACTGAAGTTTTCTTT; CDR3 protein: CASSLGGTEVFF
J gene: TRBJ1-6; clone size: few; V gene: TRBV9; D gene: NA; CDR3 DNA: TGTGCCAGCAGTTACGGGGCGCGAAGCTCCTATAATTCACCCCTCCACTTT; CDR3 protein: CASSYGARSSYNSPLHF
J gene: TRBJ1-4; clone size: NA; V gene: TRBV25-1; D gene: NA; CDR3 DNA: TGTGCCAGCAGTGATAGTGCCGGGGCTGATCAAAAACTGTTTTTT; CDR3 protein: CASSDSAGADQKLFF
J gene: TRBJ2-7; clone size: NA; V gene: TRBV7-2; D gene: NA; CDR3 DNA: TGTGCCAGCAGCTTAGCGTGGGTCAGGGGCGACGAGCAGTACTTC; CDR3 protein: CASSLAWVRGDEQYF
J gene: TRBJ2-7; clone size: NA; V gene: TRBV20-1; D gene: TRBD2; CDR3 DNA: TGCAGTGCTAGATCCGGGTCCAAGAGCGGGAGGGCTAACGAGCAGTACTTC; CDR3 protein: CSARSGSKSGRANEQYF
J gene: TRBJ2-1; clone size: NA; V gene: TRBV29-1; D gene: TRBD1; CDR3 DNA: TGCAGTGCAAGGACAGGGAGCTCCTACAATGAGCAGTTCTTC; CDR3 protein: CSARTGSSYNEQFF
J gene: TRBJ1-2; clone size: once; V gene: TRBV29-1; D gene: NA; CDR3 DNA: TGCAGCTTGTTGGGGGAAAACTATGGCTACACCTTC; CDR3 protein: CSLLGENYGYTF
J gene: TRBJ1-1; clone size: NA; V gene: TRBV19; D gene: NA; CDR3 DNA: TGTGCCAGTTCCGAAACAGGGACAAAGAACACTGAAGCTTTCTTT; CDR3 protein: CASSETGTKNTEAFF
J gene: TRBJ2-2; clone size: NA; V gene: TRBV6-4; D gene: TRBD2; CDR3 DNA: TGTGCCAGCAGTGACTCTGCGGGGGGGAACACCGGGGAGCTGTTTTTT; CDR3 protein: CASSDSAGGNTGELFF
J gene: TRBJ2-2; clone size: many; V gene: TRBV10-1; D gene: NA; CDR3 DNA: TGCGCCAGCAGTGACGGTCACAACACCGGGGAGCTGTTTTTT; CDR3 protein: CASSDGHNTGELFF
J gene: TRBJ2-6; clone size: NA; V gene: TRBV19; D gene: NA; CDR3 DNA: TGTGCCAGTAGTATTGCGGCCGGGACCTACGTCCTGACTTTC; CDR3 protein: CASSIAAGTYVLTF
J gene: TRBJ1-3; clone size: many; V gene: TRBV25-1; D gene: NA; CDR3 DNA: TGTGCCAGCAGTGACGGGGCCGGAGGCACCATATATTTT; CDR3 protein: CASSDGAGGTIYF
J gene: TRBJ1-6; clone size: NA; V gene: TRBV5-1; D gene: NA; CDR3 DNA: TGCGCCAGCAGCTTGAATCCTGTTGTCTACGGCCTCGCTTCACCCCTCCACTTT; CDR3 protein: CASSLNPVVYGLASPLHF
J gene: TRBJ2-2; clone size: NA; V gene: TRBV24-1; D gene: TRBD2; CDR3 DNA: TGTGCCACCAGTCACGGGGGGGCGCCCGGGGAGCTGTTTTTT; CDR3 protein: CATSHGGAPGELFF
J gene: TRBJ1-1; clone size: NA; V gene: TRBV19; D gene: NA; CDR3 DNA: TGTGCCAGTAGTATGAATATAGGGGCCGGTACCACTGAAGCTTTCTTT; CDR3 protein: CASSMNIGAGTTEAFF
J gene: TRBJ1-5; clone size: NA; V gene: TRBV24-1; D gene: NA; CDR3 DNA: TGTGCCACCAGTGCCAACCAGGGTTGGAATCAGCCCCAGCATTTT; CDR3 protein: CATSANQGWNQPQHF